Listed below are T cell receptor beta chains from one sample, sequenced in a study of long-term antiretroviral therapy in people with HIV. Method: immunoSEQ multiplex PCR; TCRdb's copy keeps in-frame clones and lacks some. The data contain roughly 29,000 clones, around 95% of them seen just once; the ten biggest clones take up approximately 3%. Sequences were derived from unsorted PBMCs, sampled 5.3 years after starting antiretroviral therapy. Source of these receptors: a man aged 45-60 years with HIV. Both conserved end residues are part of each CDR3. The D gene is left open where the match is weak. Size tells how often a clone was seen (once, few, many) or the class of an expanded clone, and some rows leave it out.

cdr3_nt: TGTGCCGCAGGGATCTGGTACGAGCAGTACTTC; cdr3_aa: CAAGIWYEQYF; j_call: TRBJ2-7; clone_size: .; v_call: TRBV19; d_call: .
cdr3_nt: TGCGCCAGCAGCCTGTTTGGTTCACCCCTCCACTTT; cdr3_aa: CASSLFGSPLHF; j_call: TRBJ1-6; clone_size: .; v_call: TRBV4-1; d_call: .
cdr3_nt: TGCGCCAGCAGCCAAGATAGGTTGGGCGAAGCTTTCTTT; cdr3_aa: CASSQDRLGEAFF; j_call: TRBJ1-1; clone_size: .; v_call: TRBV4-3; d_call: .
cdr3_nt: TGTGCCAGCAGTTCGACAGGGAATAGCAATCAGCCCCAGCATTTT; cdr3_aa: CASSSTGNSNQPQHF; j_call: TRBJ1-5; clone_size: .; v_call: TRBV27; d_call: TRBD1
cdr3_nt: TGTGCCAGCAGTTACTCTGGGGGCGATGAAAAACTGTTTTTT; cdr3_aa: CASSYSGGDEKLFF; j_call: TRBJ1-4; clone_size: .; v_call: TRBV6-6; d_call: .
cdr3_nt: TGTGCCAGCAGCTTAGGTGCGGGGGGCCTTTTCAATGAGCAGTTCTTC; cdr3_aa: CASSLGAGGLFNEQFF; j_call: TRBJ2-1; clone_size: .; v_call: TRBV7-2; d_call: TRBD2
cdr3_nt: TGTGCCAGCAGCCGAGGGGGGGGACTTTACGAGCAGTACTTC; cdr3_aa: CASSRGGGLYEQYF; j_call: TRBJ2-7; clone_size: .; v_call: TRBV5-4; d_call: .
cdr3_nt: TGTGCTAGTGGTGACGGGGGCCGCACCGGGGAGCTGTTTTTT; cdr3_aa: CASGDGGRTGELFF; j_call: TRBJ2-2; clone_size: .; v_call: TRBV12-5; d_call: .
cdr3_nt: TGTGCCAGCAGTTACGGTGGCAGCTCCTACAATGAGCAGTTCTTC; cdr3_aa: CASSYGGSSYNEQFF; j_call: TRBJ2-1; clone_size: .; v_call: TRBV6-5; d_call: .
cdr3_nt: TGTGCCAGCAGTGAACGCGTCACTACAGGGGGCTATTACGAGCAGTACTTC; cdr3_aa: CASSERVTTGGYYEQYF; j_call: TRBJ2-7; clone_size: .; v_call: TRBV6-1; d_call: TRBD1
cdr3_nt: TGCGCCAGCAGCTTGGGGCCTAGCGGGGGGGCTAGTGAGCAGTTCTTC; cdr3_aa: CASSLGPSGGASEQFF; j_call: TRBJ2-1; clone_size: .; v_call: TRBV5-1; d_call: TRBD2
cdr3_nt: TGCAGTGCTTTACAGGGAACTGGCTACACCTTC; cdr3_aa: CSALQGTGYTF; j_call: TRBJ1-2; clone_size: .; v_call: TRBV20-1; d_call: .
cdr3_nt: TGTGCCAGCAGCTTACGGTGGAACACTGAAGCTTTCTTT; cdr3_aa: CASSLRWNTEAFF; j_call: TRBJ1-1; clone_size: .; v_call: TRBV11-1; d_call: .
cdr3_nt: TGTGCCAGTAACCCGACGGTGAACACTGAAGCTTTCTTT; cdr3_aa: CASNPTVNTEAFF; j_call: TRBJ1-1; clone_size: .; v_call: TRBV19; d_call: .
cdr3_nt: TGCGCCAGCAGCTTGGTGCCTAGCGGTGGGGATACGCAGTATTTT; cdr3_aa: CASSLVPSGGDTQYF; j_call: TRBJ2-3; clone_size: .; v_call: TRBV5-1; d_call: TRBD2
cdr3_nt: TGTGCCAGCAGGGGCGGGACAGGGAGGGACACTGAAGCTTTCTTT; cdr3_aa: CASRGGTGRDTEAFF; j_call: TRBJ1-1; clone_size: .; v_call: TRBV6-6; d_call: TRBD1
cdr3_nt: TGTGCCAGCAGCCTAGGACTAGTTGAGAATACGCAGTATTTT; cdr3_aa: CASSLGLVENTQYF; j_call: TRBJ2-3; clone_size: .; v_call: TRBV5-6; d_call: TRBD2
cdr3_nt: TGTGCCAGCAGCTTGCACCGGGGCTCCATTTGGGCTTTCTTT; cdr3_aa: CASSLHRGSIWAFF; j_call: TRBJ1-1; clone_size: once; v_call: TRBV5-6; d_call: .
cdr3_nt: TGTGCCAGCAGTGAGCACGGGGGGCCCAGCGGGGGAGCTTTCTTT; cdr3_aa: CASSEHGGPSGGAFF; j_call: TRBJ1-1; clone_size: .; v_call: TRBV6-1; d_call: .
cdr3_nt: TGCGCCAGCAGACCAAATCAGGGGAATGAAAAACTGTTTTTT; cdr3_aa: CASRPNQGNEKLFF; j_call: TRBJ1-4; clone_size: .; v_call: TRBV5-1; d_call: .
cdr3_nt: TGTGCCAGCAGCTTGGGCGGGGGGTATTCCTACGAGCAGTACTTC; cdr3_aa: CASSLGGGYSYEQYF; j_call: TRBJ2-7; clone_size: .; v_call: TRBV5-5; d_call: TRBD2
cdr3_nt: TGTGCCAGCAGCCCCGAAGGGGTACAAGAGACCCAGTACTTC; cdr3_aa: CASSPEGVQETQYF; j_call: TRBJ2-5; clone_size: .; v_call: TRBV7-9; d_call: .
cdr3_nt: TGTGCCAGCAGTGAGACAGGGGGCAATGAGCAGTTCTTC; cdr3_aa: CASSETGGNEQFF; j_call: TRBJ2-1; clone_size: .; v_call: TRBV2; d_call: TRBD1
cdr3_nt: TGTGCCAGCAGTCCAACCCCCGGTTTAGGTGAAAAACTGTTTTTT; cdr3_aa: CASSPTPGLGEKLFF; j_call: TRBJ1-4; clone_size: .; v_call: TRBV27; d_call: .
cdr3_nt: TGTGCCAGCAGCCAAGAGGACGGGGGTCCCACAGATACGCAGTATTTT; cdr3_aa: CASSQEDGGPTDTQYF; j_call: TRBJ2-3; clone_size: .; v_call: TRBV4-2; d_call: .
cdr3_nt: TGCGCCAGCAGCAACCCCTCTTCGGGTCTGTTTTTT; cdr3_aa: CASSNPSSGLFF; j_call: TRBJ1-4; clone_size: once; v_call: TRBV5-1; d_call: .
cdr3_nt: TGCGCCAGCAGCCAAGGGGGCCAGACGCAGTATTTT; cdr3_aa: CASSQGGQTQYF; j_call: TRBJ2-3; clone_size: .; v_call: TRBV5-1; d_call: TRBD1
cdr3_nt: TGTGCCAGTAGTAGGGCAGTTAATCAGCCCCAGCATTTT; cdr3_aa: CASSRAVNQPQHF; j_call: TRBJ1-5; clone_size: .; v_call: TRBV19; d_call: .
cdr3_nt: TGTGCCACCAGCAGAGAAATCAGGGGGTTCTACGAGCAGTACTTC; cdr3_aa: CATSREIRGFYEQYF; j_call: TRBJ2-7; clone_size: .; v_call: TRBV15; d_call: TRBD1
cdr3_nt: TGTGCCAGTAGTATCGGTGCCAGGGGCTACGAGCAGTACTTC; cdr3_aa: CASSIGARGYEQYF; j_call: TRBJ2-7; clone_size: .; v_call: TRBV19; d_call: .
cdr3_nt: TGTGCCAGCAGCTCCCTGACTAGCGGGAATTACGAGCAGTACTTC; cdr3_aa: CASSSLTSGNYEQYF; j_call: TRBJ2-7; clone_size: .; v_call: TRBV21-1; d_call: .
cdr3_nt: TGCGCCAGCAGTTGGATTCATCAGCCGGTTTATAGCAATCAGCCCCAGCATTTT; cdr3_aa: CASSWIHQPVYSNQPQHF; j_call: TRBJ1-5; clone_size: .; v_call: TRBV23-1; d_call: .